These T cell receptor beta chains were read from a single sample in a study of control samples from healthy donors and cancer patients. The assay was immunoSEQ multiplex PCR, and TCRdb's table has in-frame clones only and misses some. Of about 110,000 clones detected, around 89% appear once; the ten largest clones hold 3.7%. The sequenced material came from PBMCs. Receptors were obtained from a woman aged 55-69 years with lung cancer. Both conserved end residues are part of each CDR3. D genes are given only for firm matches. Clone size is given for some rows only: seen once, a few or many times, or a class if the clone is expanded.

TGCGCCAGCAGTGCCGACTCTTCCAGGGCCCAGTACTTC,CASSADSSRAQYF,TRBJ2-5,TRBV10-2,NA,NA
TGTGCCACCAGCAGAGATCAGGGGGCGACCACAGATACGCAGTATTTT,CATSRDQGATTDTQYF,TRBJ2-3,TRBV15,TRBD1,NA
TGTGCCAGCAGCTCAGAGGTAGCGGGGGGGCCAAAGGAGACCCAGTACTTC,CASSSEVAGGPKETQYF,TRBJ2-5,TRBV9,TRBD2,once
TGTGCCACCTCAAGGGGTGAGGGCCAGCCCCAGCATTTT,CATSRGEGQPQHF,TRBJ1-5,TRBV3-1/TRBV3-2,NA,NA
TGTGCCAGCAGCTCCGCTTATGGCTACACCTTC,CASSSAYGYTF,TRBJ1-2,TRBV7-2,NA,NA
TGTGCCAGCACTTCGACAGGGGCCGGGGACACTGAAGCTTTCTTT,CASTSTGAGDTEAFF,TRBJ1-1,TRBV6-5,TRBD1,NA
TGCGCCAGCAGCGGAACAGGGGCAGGGCAAGAGACCCAGTACTTC,CASSGTGAGQETQYF,TRBJ2-5,TRBV5-1,TRBD1,NA
TGTGCCAGCAGCCAGGGACAGGGGGGCAGGTACGGTCAGCCCCAGCATTTT,CASSQGQGGRYGQPQHF,TRBJ1-5,TRBV5-8,TRBD1,few
TGTGCCTGGAGTGTCGCGGGAGGGGCCAAAAACATTCAGTACTTC,CAWSVAGGAKNIQYF,TRBJ2-4,TRBV30,TRBD2,NA
TGTGCCAGCAGCCTTGGGACCGACCCTACTTCCTACGAGCAGTACTTC,CASSLGTDPTSYEQYF,TRBJ2-7,TRBV4-2,NA,NA
TGTGCCAGCAGACTTGCCATGGGGGAGACCCAGTACTTC,CASRLAMGETQYF,TRBJ2-5,TRBV12-3/TRBV12-4,NA,once
TGTGCCAGCAGCTTGGGGGCCCAGTTAGCTAACTATGGCTACACCTTC,CASSLGAQLANYGYTF,TRBJ1-2,TRBV5-5,NA,NA
TGCGCCAGCAGCGACCGGACTAGCGGTAGCACAGATACGCAGTATTTT,CASSDRTSGSTDTQYF,TRBJ2-3,TRBV5-1,TRBD2,NA
TGTGCCAGCAGCCAACAACAGGGGTTTGGAAACACCATATATTTT,CASSQQQGFGNTIYF,TRBJ1-3,TRBV14,TRBD1,NA
TGCGCCAGCAGGCTGGGGGACAACGGAAACACTGAAGCTTTCTTT,CASRLGDNGNTEAFF,TRBJ1-1,TRBV5-1,NA,NA
TGTGCCAGCAGTTACTCGGAGGCACAGGGCTACGAGCAGTACTTC,CASSYSEAQGYEQYF,TRBJ2-7,TRBV6-5,NA,few
TGTGCCAGTAGTATAGACGACAGTCCCTACGAGCAGTACTTC,CASSIDDSPYEQYF,TRBJ2-7,TRBV19,NA,NA
TGTGCCACCGCGGACAGGGCGGAGACCCAGTACTTC,CATADRAETQYF,TRBJ2-5,TRBV6-5,TRBD1,few
TGTGCCAGCAGCTTATTTACGTGGCGGGGTGAGACTGAAGCTTTCTTT,CASSLFTWRGETEAFF,TRBJ1-1,TRBV7-8,NA,NA
TGCAGCGTTTTACAGGGAGGCACAGATACGCAGTATTTT,CSVLQGGTDTQYF,TRBJ2-3,TRBV29-1,NA,NA
TGTGCCAGCAGCTTAGATTGGGCAGGGTTGGATGGCTACACCTTC,CASSLDWAGLDGYTF,TRBJ1-2,TRBV7-9,NA,NA
TGTGCCAGCAGTTACGGGACAGGGGAAGCCGGGGAGCTGTTTTTT,CASSYGTGEAGELFF,TRBJ2-2,TRBV6-5,TRBD1,NA
TGTGCCAGCAGCCCCGGACAGGGCCAGAACACTGAAGCTTTCTTT,CASSPGQGQNTEAFF,TRBJ1-1,TRBV5-4,TRBD1,NA
TGCGCCAGCAGCCAAGTACAGGGACAAAACATTCAGTACTTC,CASSQVQGQNIQYF,TRBJ2-4,TRBV4-3,NA,NA
TGTGCCAGCAGCCCCGCAGGGTTCTCCTACGAGCAGTACTTC,CASSPAGFSYEQYF,TRBJ2-7,TRBV7-9,NA,NA
TGTGCCAGTAAGGAGACAGGGGTCAGCTCCTACAATGAGCAGTTCTTC,CASKETGVSSYNEQFF,TRBJ2-1,TRBV19,TRBD1,once
TGTGCCAGCTCCCCCCAGCCTCGGGATGGCTACACCTTC,CASSPQPRDGYTF,TRBJ1-2,TRBV18,NA,once
TGTGCCAGCAGCTTACCAGGGGGAAAGACTGAAGCTTTCTTT,CASSLPGGKTEAFF,TRBJ1-1,TRBV7-9,TRBD1,NA
TGTGCCAGCAGCCCCGACAGTCAAGAGACCCAGTACTTC,CASSPDSQETQYF,TRBJ2-5,TRBV5-4,NA,NA
TGTGCCTGGAGTGAGAGACAGGGGAACGGCTATGGCTACACCTTC,CAWSERQGNGYGYTF,TRBJ1-2,TRBV30,TRBD1,NA
TGTGCCAGCAGCTTGGTAGGCGGCTACGAGCAGTACTTC,CASSLVGGYEQYF,TRBJ2-7,TRBV5-7,NA,NA
TGTGCCAGCTCCTCAGGGAGGGATAGCAATCAGCCCCAGCATTTT,CASSSGRDSNQPQHF,TRBJ1-5,TRBV18,NA,NA
TGCGCCAGCAGCTTTCAGGGGGCGTCACACACCGGGGAGCTGTTTTTT,CASSFQGASHTGELFF,TRBJ2-2,TRBV5-1,TRBD1,NA
TGTGCCATCAGTGAGGGGACCTACGAGCAGTACTTC,CAISEGTYEQYF,TRBJ2-7,TRBV10-3,NA,NA
TGTGCCACGTCGACAGACAACTATGGCTACACCTTC,CATSTDNYGYTF,TRBJ1-2,TRBV24-1,NA,NA
TGTGCCAGCAGGACTAGCGGGGGAGCTAGCACAGATACGCAGTATTTT,CASRTSGGASTDTQYF,TRBJ2-3,TRBV5-4,TRBD2,NA
TGTGCCACCGCGGGCGGGAGTAGTAGTACGCAGTATTTT,CATAGGSSSTQYF,TRBJ2-3,TRBV9,TRBD2,NA
TGTGCCATCAGTGAAGGACGGCAGGGCGGGTACTATGGCTACACCTTC,CAISEGRQGGYYGYTF,TRBJ1-2,TRBV10-3,NA,NA
TGTGCCAGCAGCCAAGGGGGGAATTACGAGCAGTACTTC,CASSQGGNYEQYF,TRBJ2-7,TRBV3-1/TRBV3-2,NA,NA
TGTGCCAGCAGCCAAGTTAGTAGCGGGAGGGCCATTGAGACCCAGTACTTC,CASSQVSSGRAIETQYF,TRBJ2-5,TRBV14,TRBD2,NA
TGTGCCAGTAGTACAGGGGTCGGCTTTGGTGAAAAACTGTTTTTT,CASSTGVGFGEKLFF,TRBJ1-4,TRBV19,NA,NA
TGTGCCAGCAGCATCCAGGGGAGTGGCTACACCTTC,CASSIQGSGYTF,TRBJ1-2,TRBV7-2,NA,NA
TGTGCCAGCAGTTTGGGGCCGTCCTGGAACACCGGGGAGCTGTTTTTT,CASSLGPSWNTGELFF,TRBJ2-2,TRBV27,NA,few
TGTGCCAGCAGCTCCCCGACAGGGGAGCGGTCCTACAATGAGCAGTTCTTC,CASSSPTGERSYNEQFF,TRBJ2-1,TRBV11-3,TRBD1,NA
TGTGCCAGCAGCACCGGGACAGGGATGGATGAGCAGTTCTTC,CASSTGTGMDEQFF,TRBJ2-1,TRBV11-2,TRBD1,NA
TGTGCCAGCAGTGAACCCGGCCAGGGGGCCCTTGAAGCTTTCTTT,CASSEPGQGALEAFF,TRBJ1-1,TRBV6-1,TRBD1,NA
TGTGCCAGCAGTCAACTAGCTATTGAGCAGTTCTTC,CASSQLAIEQFF,TRBJ2-1,TRBV12-3/TRBV12-4,NA,NA
TGTGCCAGGCCCCTAAACTCTGGGGTCTATGGCTACACCTTC,CARPLNSGVYGYTF,TRBJ1-2,TRBV6-5,NA,NA
TGTGCCAGCAGTCCGACGGGGGGGGGCCTGACCAAAAACATTCAGTACTTC,CASSPTGGGLTKNIQYF,TRBJ2-4,TRBV6-6,TRBD2,NA